The T cell receptor beta chain described here comes from a study of T cells in Graves' hyperthyroidism and ophthalmopathy. Whole-study context: The authors collected peripheral blood at initial diagnosis, before any treatment.

CDR1 is SGHAT and CDR2 is FQNNGV in the germline V gene. The V end lost 4 bases, the J end lost 0 bases, and 26 bases lay between the germline ends. CDR3 length: 20 amino acids. Researchers took RNA transcripts and amplified the TCR beta CDR3 regions from them. The HTBI primer set drove a first-round RT-PCR of the TCR CDR3. TCRdb reprocessed the multiplex PCR reads via MiXCR and lists one record per CDR3 protein. The sample holds roughly 350,000 distinct CDR3 sequences, about 14% seen once. Source material for PBMCs was roughly 10 ml fresh peripheral blood. This clonotype was observed at least ten times. The antigen is unknown. Study conclusions and caveats: Ophthalmopathy was identified by the model a median about 6.8 months ahead of onset. Most clonotypes expanded in thyroid above 0.001 were likewise present in blood.

The source is a woman aged 25-40 years with Graves' ophthalmopathy. The sample was blood. The rearrangement links TRBV11-2 to TRBJ2-3; D may be TRBD1 or TRBD2 (6 bases each). In DNA form, the CDR3 reads TGTGCCAGCAGCTCCCAGGACTACGGCAGAGGGGGGCCTAGCACAGATACGCAGTATTTT. It is translated as CASSSQDYGRGGPSTDTQYF.